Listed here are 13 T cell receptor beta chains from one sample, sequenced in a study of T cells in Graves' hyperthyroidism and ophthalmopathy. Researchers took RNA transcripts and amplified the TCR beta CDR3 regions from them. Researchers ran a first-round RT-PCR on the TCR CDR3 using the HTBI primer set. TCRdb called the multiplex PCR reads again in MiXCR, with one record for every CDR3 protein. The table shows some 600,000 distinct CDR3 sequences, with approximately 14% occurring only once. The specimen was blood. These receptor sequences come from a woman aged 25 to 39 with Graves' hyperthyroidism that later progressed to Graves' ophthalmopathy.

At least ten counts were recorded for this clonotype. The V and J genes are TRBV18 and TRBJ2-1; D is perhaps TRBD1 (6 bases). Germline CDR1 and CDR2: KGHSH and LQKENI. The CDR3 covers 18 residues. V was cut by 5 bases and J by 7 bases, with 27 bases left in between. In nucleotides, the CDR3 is TGTGCCAGCTCATCCACTGACTGGTACAGGGAGTCGGAGAATGAGCAGTTCTTC. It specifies CASSSTDWYRESENEQFF.

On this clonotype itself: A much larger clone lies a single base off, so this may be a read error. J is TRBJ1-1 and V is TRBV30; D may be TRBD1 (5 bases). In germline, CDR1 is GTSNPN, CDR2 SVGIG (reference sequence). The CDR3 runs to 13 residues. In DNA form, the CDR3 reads TGTGCCTGGACGATCGGGACGAACACTGGAGCTTTCTTT. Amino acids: CAWTIGTNTGAFF.

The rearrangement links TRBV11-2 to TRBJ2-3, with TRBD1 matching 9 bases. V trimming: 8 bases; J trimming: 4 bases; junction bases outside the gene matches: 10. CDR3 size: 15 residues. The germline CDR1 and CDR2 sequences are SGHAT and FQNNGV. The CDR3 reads CASQSGTGSPDTQYF. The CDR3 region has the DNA TGTGCCAGCCAATCCGGGACAGGGTCCCCAGATACGCAGTATTTT.

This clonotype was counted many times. CDR3 region: CASSLAPLSSGSPDTQYF. CDR3 coding DNA: TGTGCCAGCAGCTTAGCTCCCCTCTCTAGCGGGAGTCCAGATACGCAGTATTTT. The chain links TRBV11-3 to TRBJ2-3; TRBD2 matches 10 bases. Germline CDR1 is SGHNT and CDR2 is YENEEA. The junction had 11 bases not matched to a gene; V was cut back by 1 base and J by 4 bases. This CDR3 region has 18 residues.

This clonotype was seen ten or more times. The CDR3 reads CASTPGLAANEQFF. The CDR3 DNA reads as TGTGCCAGCACCCCGGGACTAGCGGCGAATGAGCAGTTCTTC. The chain joins TRBV28 to TRBJ2-1, with 11 bases lining up with TRBD2. The junction had 6 bases not matched to a gene; V was cut back by 7 bases and J by 7 bases. Germline V CDR1 and CDR2: MDHEN, SYDVKM. The CDR3 length is 14 residues.

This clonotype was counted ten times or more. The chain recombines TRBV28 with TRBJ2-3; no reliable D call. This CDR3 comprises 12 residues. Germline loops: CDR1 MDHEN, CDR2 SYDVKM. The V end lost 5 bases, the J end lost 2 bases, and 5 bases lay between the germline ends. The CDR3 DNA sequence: TGTGCCAGCAGTACTAACACAGATACGCAGTATTTT. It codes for CASSTNTDTQYF.

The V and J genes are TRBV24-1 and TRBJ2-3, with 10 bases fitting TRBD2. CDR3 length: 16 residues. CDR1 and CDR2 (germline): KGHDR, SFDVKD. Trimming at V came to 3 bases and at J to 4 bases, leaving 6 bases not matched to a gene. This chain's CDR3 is CATSDRQAGGADTQYF. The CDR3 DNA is TGTGCCACCAGTGATCGACAAGCGGGGGGGGCAGATACGCAGTATTTT.

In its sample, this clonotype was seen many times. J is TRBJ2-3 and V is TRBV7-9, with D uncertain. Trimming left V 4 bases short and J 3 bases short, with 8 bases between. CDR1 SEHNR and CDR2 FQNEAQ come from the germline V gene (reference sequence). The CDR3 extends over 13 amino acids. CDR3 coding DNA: TGTGCCAGCAGCTCCCTCGGGACAGATACGCAGTATTTT. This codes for CASSSLGTDTQYF.

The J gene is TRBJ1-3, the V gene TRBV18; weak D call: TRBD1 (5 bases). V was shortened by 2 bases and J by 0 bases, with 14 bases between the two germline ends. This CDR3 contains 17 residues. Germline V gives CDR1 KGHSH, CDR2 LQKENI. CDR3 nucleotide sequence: TGTGCCAGCTCACCAAACCGGCTGGGGGACTCTGGAAACACCATATATTTT. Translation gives CASSPNRLGDSGNTIYF.

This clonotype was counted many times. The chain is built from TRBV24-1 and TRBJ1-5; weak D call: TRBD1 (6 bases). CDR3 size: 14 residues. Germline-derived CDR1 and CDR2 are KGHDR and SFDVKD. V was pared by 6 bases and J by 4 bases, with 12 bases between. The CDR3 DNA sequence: TGTGCCACCAGTTCTACAGGGATGAATCAGCCCCAGCATTTT. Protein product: CATSSTGMNQPQHF.

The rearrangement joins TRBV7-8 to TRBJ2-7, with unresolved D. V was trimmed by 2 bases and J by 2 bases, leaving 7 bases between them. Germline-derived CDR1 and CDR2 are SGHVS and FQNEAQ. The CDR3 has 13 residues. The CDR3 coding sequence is TGTGCCAGCAGCTTACCTAGTGCCTACGAGCAGTACTTC. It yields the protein CASSLPSAYEQYF.

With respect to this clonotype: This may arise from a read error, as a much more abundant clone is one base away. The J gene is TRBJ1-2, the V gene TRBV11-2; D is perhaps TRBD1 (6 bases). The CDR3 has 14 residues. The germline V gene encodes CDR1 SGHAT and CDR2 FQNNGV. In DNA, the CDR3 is TGTGCCAGCGGCTTAGGTGCAGGGGCCTATGGCTACACCTTC. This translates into CASGLGAGAYGYTF.

The CDR3 coding sequence is TGTGCCACCAGCAGACAGGGTGGGGCCGGGGCCAATGAGCAGTTCTTC. The encoded protein is CATSRQGGAGANEQFF. The chain recombines TRBV15 with TRBJ2-1; TRBD1 or TRBD2 may be the D gene (5 bases each). CDR3 length: 16 amino acids. V lost 2 bases and J lost 6, with 17 bases in between. Germline CDR1 and CDR2: LNHNV and YYDKDF (reference sequence). Using reference TRBV15 and TRBJ2-1 for the parts outside the CDR3, the full variable domain is DAMVIQNPRYQVTQFGKPVTLSCSQTLNHNVMYWYQQKSSQAPKLLFHYYDKDFNNEADTPDNFQSRRPNTSFCFLDIRSPGLGDTAMYLCATSRQGGAGANEQFFGPGTRLTVL.